This T cell receptor beta chain originates from a study of blood T cell repertoires in COVID-19. About the study: Samples representing acute and convalescent COVID-19 were sourced from the United States, Italy and Spain. The cDNA or gDNA used as material had been derived from T cells, B-cell-depleted T cells, or PBMCs.

In the original analysis: Researchers report that nucleated cell counts were estimated from reference gene primer amplification. Method: immunoSEQ multiplex PCR; TCRdb's copy keeps in-frame clones and lacks some. V, J and clone size are those of that table, while D and trimming were read from the DNA. Of fewer than 250,000 clones in the sample, 85% to 90% were seen once. The material sequenced was peripheral blood. The receptor was isolated from a woman in her 70s with acute or convalescent COVID-19.

CDR3 in amino acids: CASSPRGAGVNQPQHF. DNA for the CDR3: TGCGCCAGCAGTCCCCGGGGGGCCGGGGTTAATCAGCCCCAGCATTTT. This sequence joins TRBV23-1 and TRBJ1-5; possibly TRBD1 for D (6 bases). TRBV23-1 is labeled an ORF, and its function is uncertain. V was trimmed by 4 bases and J by 4 bases, leaving 17 bases between them. This CDR3 has 16 residues.